This TCR beta chain stems from a study of graft-versus-host responses after intestinal transplantation. On the study more broadly: Recipients obtained multivisceral, liver-intestinal, or isolated intestinal transplants. Recipients uniformly received anti-thymocyte globulin induction, followed by tacrolimus and steroids for three to four years.

Repertoires were generated with immunoSEQ multiplex PCR, while TCRdb's copy carries only in-frame clones and drops some. The sample contains more than 95,000 clones, approximately 84% of which appear only once. This clone has a single count. Its specificity is unknown. Notes on the study in general: With peak circulating GvH clone levels came an association with early post-transplant HvG declines. GvH clones surfaced in recipient marrow, some emerging earlier in ileum or blood.

The ends were cut back, 3 bases at V and 2 bases at J, with 7 bases in the middle. CDR3 length equals 13 residues. CDR1 and CDR2 from the germline V gene are SGHAT and FQNNGV. The chain carries TRBV11-2 and TRBJ2-5; no reliable D call. This TCR derives from a human donor who received an intestinal transplant. Sequenced material: unstimulated CD4+ T cells sorted from spleen or lymph node cells, taken before intestinal transplant. The CDR3 loop reads CASSLRLQETQYF. The CDR3 DNA sequence: TGTGCCAGCAGCTTGAGGCTACAAGAGACCCAGTACTTC.